Shown below are 27 T cell receptor beta chains from a single sample sequenced in a study of T cells in localized non-small cell lung cancer (dated by TCRdb to 2020 to 2021). Libraries were made using the immunoSEQ multiplex PCR assay. In its TCRdb copy, this immuneACCESS table keeps in-frame sequences only and misses some clones. Where compared with another copy, unresolved V genes explain less than half of these, and the others have no known cause. The sample table shows roughly 6,300 clones, and over 14% are seen once. The ten largest clones capture 4% to 6% of the sample. This specimen was normal lung tissue next to the tumor, taken before any cancer treatment. These receptors originate from a male donor aged 60 or over with stage II squamous cell lung carcinoma.

By share, this clone counts as medium-sized. The chain employs TRBV6-8 and TRBJ1-1, with D tentatively TRBD1 (5 bases). Trimming pared 5 bases from V and 10 bases from J, leaving 17 bases between. This CDR3 region has 13 residues. The V gene's germline CDR1 is MNHGY and CDR2 SAAAGT. The CDR3, as DNA: TGTGCCAGCAGTGCTGAGGGGCGGGATGCAGCTTTCTTT. This sequence encodes CASSAEGRDAAFF.

This clone is medium-sized within its sample. The genes are TRBV6-8 and TRBJ2-3, with 9 bases fitting TRBD2. CDR3 size: 15 residues. V gave up 4 bases and J gave up 0 bases; unmatched junction bases: 2. In germline, CDR1 is MNHGY, CDR2 SAAAGT. In nucleotides, the CDR3 is TGTGCCAGCAGTTTAACTAGCGGGAGCACAGATACGCAGTATTTT. Its protein is CASSLTSGSTDTQYF.

This chain uses TRBV25-1 with TRBJ1-1; D possibly corresponds to TRBD1 (6 bases). From germline, CDR1 is MGHDK and CDR2 SYGVNS. CDR3 length: 16 residues. With 2 bases removed from V and 1 base from J, the gap between germline ends came to 14 bases. The CDR3 DNA is TGTGCCAGCAGTGAAAATCTGGGGGGCTGGAACACTGAAGCTTTCTTT. Translation: CASSENLGGWNTEAFF.

This clone was counted only a few times. The genes are TRBV19 and TRBJ2-7; D may be TRBD2 (5 bases). Trimming removed 3 bases at V and 7 bases at J, with 10 bases between. The CDR3 extends over 12 amino acids. The germline V gene encodes CDR1 LNHDA and CDR2 SQIVND (reference sequence). CDR3 residues: CASSMITGEQYF. The CDR3 DNA sequence: TGTGCCAGTAGTATGATCACGGGGGAGCAGTACTTC.

This clone has more than one count but fewer than ten. V and J are TRBV6-8 and TRBJ2-1, with 8 bases matching TRBD2. CDR1 and CDR2 (germline): MNHGY, SAAAGT. The trim removed 6 bases at V and 4 bases at J, leaving 8 bases unmatched. This CDR3 is 15 amino acids long. The CDR3 sequence: CASRASGPGYNEQFF. The DNA of the CDR3 is TGTGCCAGCAGGGCTAGCGGGCCGGGGTACAATGAGCAGTTCTTC.

This clone rates as medium-sized. The chain carries TRBV11-3 and TRBJ2-5; perhaps TRBD2 as D (6 bases). The CDR3 spans 16 residues. Trimming left V 5 bases short and J 1 base short, with 17 bases between. The germline V gene has CDR1 SGHNT and CDR2 YENEEA. This CDR3 is CASSQVPDGGQETQYF. DNA of the CDR3: TGTGCCAGCAGCCAAGTTCCCGACGGGGGCCAAGAGACCCAGTACTTC. The variable domain in full, with the rest retrieved from reference TRBV11-3 and TRBJ2-5, is EAGVVQSPRYKIIEKKQPVAFWCNPISGHNTLYWYLQNLGQGPELLIRYENEEAVDDSQLPKDRFSAERLKGVDSTLKIQPAELGDSAVYLCASSQVPDGGQETQYFGPGTRLLVL.

The CDR3 DNA follows: TGTGCCAGTAGTATAGATAAACAGGGAAGGAATGAGCAGTTCTTC. Protein: CASSIDKQGRNEQFF. The chain is built from TRBV19 and TRBJ2-1; D may be TRBD1 (6 bases). The CDR3 runs to 15 residues. Germline V CDR1 and CDR2: LNHDA, SQIVND (reference sequence). The V gene lost 0 bases and the J gene lost 7 bases, with 13 bases spanning the gap.

J is TRBJ2-5 and V is TRBV11-3; D ambiguous. Per the germline V gene, CDR1 is SGHNT and CDR2 is YENEEA. The CDR3 sequence is 14 residues long. With 3 bases removed from V and 1 base from J, the gap between germline ends came to 9 bases. CDR3 residues: CASSLEQFQETQYF. CDR3 coding DNA: TGTGCCAGCAGCTTGGAACAGTTCCAAGAGACCCAGTACTTC.

The rearrangement joins TRBV12-5 to TRBJ2-7; possible D gene TRBD1, 6 bases. CDR1 LGHNT and CDR2 FRNRAP come from the germline V gene. There are 13 residues in the CDR3. The CDR3 sequence is CASTRDILYEQYF. The DNA for the CDR3 is TGTGCCAGCACCCGGGACATACTCTACGAGCAGTACTTC.

J is TRBJ1-2 and V is TRBV29-1; a weak D match, TRBD1 (5 bases). V shed 4 bases and J shed 4 bases, with 16 bases lying between them. CDR1 is SQVTM, CDR2 ANQGSEA, per germline. This CDR3 is built from 14 residues. The CDR3 sequence: CSVAGAAGGYGYTF. Here the CDR3 DNA reads TGCAGCGTTGCCGGGGCCGCTGGGGGCTATGGCTACACCTTC.

CDR3 loop: CASSGGGGSYNEQFF. CDR3 coding DNA: TGTGCCAGCTCAGGGGGCGGCGGCTCCTACAATGAGCAGTTCTTC. J is TRBJ2-1 and V is TRBV9; 8 positions agree with TRBD1. The CDR3 sequence is 15 residues long. J was trimmed by 0 bases and V by 7 bases; bases with no gene match: 6. Germline V gene data show CDR1 as SGDLS and CDR2 as YYNGEE.

V gene TRBV18 combines with J gene TRBJ2-7, with 9 positions matching TRBD1. Germline V gene data show CDR1 as KGHSH and CDR2 as LQKENI. The length of the CDR3 is 14 residues. V gave up 4 bases and J gave up 5 bases; unmatched junction bases: 6. The CDR3 sequence: CASSQTGGRDEQYF. The CDR3 nucleotides read TGTGCCAGCTCACAAACAGGGGGCAGGGACGAGCAGTACTTC.

The genes are TRBV12-5 and TRBJ2-3; D is ambiguous. CDR1 and CDR2 (germline): LGHNT, FRNRAP. This CDR3 has 11 residues. The CDR3 nucleotides read TGTGCCAGCACGACGGCAGATACGCAGTATTTT. Residues: CASTTADTQYF.

The genes are TRBV11-3 and TRBJ2-2, with 11 bases identical to TRBD2. The CDR3 runs to 15 residues. V gave up 6 bases and J gave up 6 bases; unmatched junction bases: 6. Per germline, CDR1 SGHNT and CDR2 YENEEA. The chain's CDR3 is CASSQSSGGSGELFF. CDR3 nucleotide sequence: TGTGCCAGCAGTCAATCTAGCGGGGGGTCCGGGGAGCTGTTTTTT.

This chain joins TRBV28 and TRBJ2-2; D possibly uses TRBD1 or TRBD2 (5 bases each). Trimming removed 7 bases at V and 6 bases at J, with 15 bases between. CDR3 length equals 14 residues. Germline V gives CDR1 MDHEN, CDR2 SYDVKM. For the CDR3, the DNA is TGTGCCAGCACAGGGACCGTAAGTCCCGGGGAGCTGTTTTTT. Its translation is CASTGTVSPGELFF.

The J gene is TRBJ2-7, the V gene TRBV28; D may be TRBD1 (6 bases). The V end was cut by 5 bases, the J end by 3 bases, with 17 bases between. In germline, CDR1 is MDHEN, CDR2 SYDVKM. The CDR3 consists of 15 residues. The DNA of the CDR3 is TGTGCCAGCAGTGAATACAGGGCTGGGGTCTACGAGCAGTACTTC. It translates to CASSEYRAGVYEQYF.

This clone was seen more than once but under ten times. The V gene is TRBV11-3, the J gene TRBJ1-5, with TRBD1 identical over 7 bases. The junction had 8 bases not matched to a gene; V was cut back by 4 bases and J by 5 bases. CDR3 size: 15 residues. Germline V gene data show CDR1 as SGHNT and CDR2 as YENEEA. In DNA form, the CDR3 reads TGTGCCAGCAGCTCATTGACAGGGAACTATCAGCCCCAGCATTTT. Residues: CASSSLTGNYQPQHF.

This chain uses TRBV11-3 with TRBJ2-1, with 10 bases that match TRBD1. After removal of 5 bases from V and 10 bases from J, the junction contained 11 bases not matched to a gene. This CDR3 is 15 amino acids long. Germline CDR1 reads SGHNT; CDR2 reads YENEEA. The chain's CDR3 is CASSTGGTGVREQFF. DNA for the CDR3: TGTGCCAGCAGCACAGGAGGGACAGGGGTAAGGGAGCAGTTCTTC.

This clone is medium-sized by share. V is TRBV6-8 and J is TRBJ2-1; D unclear. CDR3 length: 13 amino acids. V gave up 6 bases and J gave up 6 bases, with 12 bases separating them. Germline-derived CDR1 and CDR2 are MNHGY and SAAAGT. CDR3 loop: CASSWPPGNEQFF. Written as DNA, the CDR3 is TGTGCCAGCAGCTGGCCCCCGGGCAATGAGCAGTTCTTC.

This clone was counted between two and nine times. The chain has TRBV19 and TRBJ1-1; perhaps TRBD1 as D (5 bases). Germline V gene lookup returns CDR1 LNHDA and CDR2 SQIVND (reference sequence). This CDR3 contains 15 residues. V was trimmed by 4 bases and J by 0 bases, leaving 12 bases between them. CDR3 protein: CASSTRDGVNTEAFF. The CDR3 nucleotides read TGTGCCAGTAGTACACGGGACGGAGTGAACACTGAAGCTTTCTTT.

This clone was recorded a few times. The chain is built from TRBV19 and TRBJ1-2; no clear D gene. The germline V gene has CDR1 LNHDA and CDR2 SQIVND (reference sequence). The CDR3 is made up of 13 amino acids. Between the trimmed V and J ends, which lost 10 bases and 8 bases, there was a span of 20 bases. CDR3 coding DNA: TGTGCCACCAAGAGGGAGGGTTCCTGGGGCTACACCTTC. It specifies CATKREGSWGYTF.

This clone is classed as medium-sized (0.01 to 0.1%). The CDR3 region has the DNA TGTGCCAGCAGCTTCGGGACTAGCGGGAGTGGCTCCTACGAGCAGTACTTC. This gives the protein CASSFGTSGSGSYEQYF. The chain recombines TRBV11-3 with TRBJ2-7; 14 nucleotides line up with TRBD2. J was trimmed by 0 bases and V by 3 bases; bases with no gene match: 4. The germline gives CDR1 SGHNT, CDR2 YENEEA. The CDR3 totals 17 residues.

This chain connects TRBV29-1 to TRBJ2-3; TRBD1 agrees at 7 bases. The CDR3 loop spans 14 amino acids. Trimming at V came to 6 bases and at J to 4 bases, leaving 10 bases not matched to a gene. Per the germline V gene, CDR1 is SQVTM and CDR2 is ANQGSEA. The CDR3 DNA sequence: TGCAGCGTGTTGCGGACAGGAGGCGCAGATACGCAGTATTTT. As protein: CSVLRTGGADTQYF.

This clone showed up just a few times. CDR3 DNA sequence: TGCGCCAGCAGTCAATCGCTCTGGAGGGGGTGGAGCACCGGGGAGCTGTTTTTT. Its translation: CASSQSLWRGWSTGELFF. This sequence joins TRBV23-1 and TRBJ2-2; possibly TRBD1 or TRBD2 for D (6 bases each). TRBV23-1 is reported as an ORF; its role is uncertain. V dropped 0 bases and J dropped 4 bases, with 18 bases sitting between them. The length of the CDR3 is 18 residues.

This clone showed up just a few times. The chain couples TRBV11-3 to TRBJ2-7; D perhaps matches TRBD1 (6 bases). The V end was cut by 5 bases, the J end by 3 bases, with 14 bases between. This CDR3 region has 14 residues. Germline V lookup: CDR1 SGHNT, CDR2 YENEEA. CDR3 DNA: TGTGCCAGCAGCCTTGCGGGCAGGGGCTACGAGCAGTACTTC. This codes for CASSLAGRGYEQYF.

This clone has ten or more counts. The rearrangement uses TRBV11-3 and TRBJ2-7; 12 bases agree with TRBD2. Germline assignment: CDR1 SGHNT and CDR2 YENEEA. J lost 1 base, V lost 5 bases, and 6 bases had no gene match. The length of the CDR3 is 16 residues. This CDR3 is CASSQGLAGGSYEQYF. The CDR3, as DNA: TGTGCCAGCAGCCAAGGGCTAGCGGGAGGGTCCTACGAGCAGTACTTC. The whole variable domain, filled in from reference TRBV11-3 and TRBJ2-7, reads EAGVVQSPRYKIIEKKQPVAFWCNPISGHNTLYWYLQNLGQGPELLIRYENEEAVDDSQLPKDRFSAERLKGVDSTLKIQPAELGDSAVYLCASSQGLAGGSYEQYFGPGTRLTVT.

This chain joins TRBV28 and TRBJ1-5; no clear D. The CDR3 extends over 14 amino acids. Germline assignment: CDR1 MDHEN and CDR2 SYDVKM. V was cut by 6 bases and J by 2 bases, with 11 bases left in between. CDR3 sequence reads: CASSLNGGNQPQHF. In DNA form, the CDR3 reads TGTGCCAGCAGCCTCAATGGGGGCAATCAGCCCCAGCATTTT.